This T cell receptor beta chain was obtained from a study of molecular identifiers for immune sequencing clone quantification. Germline CDR1 is KGHSH and CDR2 is LQKENI. The CDR3 loop spans 13 amino acids. V lost 0 bases, J lost 10 bases, and 12 bases lay in between. TCRdb analysed the PCR reads with MiXCR anew, one entry per CDR3 protein. The sample comprises fewer than 9,000 distinct CDR3 sequences, around a third of which are singletons, and 4% to 5.5% rests with the top ten. Every naive CD8 library was made from between roughly 17,000 and 1,100,000 sorted cells with 10%, 30% or 50% RNA. A CD8+CD4-CCR7+CD45RA+ gate was used to sort naive CD8 T cells. This clonotype occurred a few times.

Source material: naive CD8+ T cells from blood, with Jurkat cell RNA spiked in. The subset is: FACS-sorted CD8+CD4-CCR7+CD45RA+ naive T cells. This receptor was taken from a human donor in good health. Some libraries in this study had Jurkat cell RNA spiked in. The chain employs TRBV18 and TRBJ1-2, with D unresolved. CDR3 amino acids: CASSPPFLGFYTF. The CDR3 region has the DNA TGTGCCAGCTCACCACCCTTTTTAGGATTCTACACCTTC.